Reported below is one T cell receptor (beta chain). Its antigen is currently unknown. The sample holds other DNA sequences that translate to the same CDR3. The sample belongs to a study of shared clonotypes between healthy human individuals. Whole-study findings and limits: The generation probabilities recorded for non-shared clonotypes fell below those of clonotypes shared by all four donors.

CDR1 and CDR2 (germline): MDHEN, SYDVKM. V shed 5 bases and J shed 2 bases, with 10 bases lying between them. This CDR3 contains 13 residues. Data came from immunoSEQ multiplex PCR; TCRdb stores just in-frame clones and leaves some out. The sample carries under 550,000 clones, 96% recorded once. This clonotype was sampled from a woman younger than 45 in good health. Material for sequencing was naive CD4+ T cells sorted from blood. The subset denotes: CD45RA+ positively selected. The chain combines TRBV28 with TRBJ2-7; D is unclear. CDR3 DNA: TGTGCCAGCAGTGGAGACCGGCCCTACGAGCAGTACTTC. Translated: CASSGDRPYEQYF.